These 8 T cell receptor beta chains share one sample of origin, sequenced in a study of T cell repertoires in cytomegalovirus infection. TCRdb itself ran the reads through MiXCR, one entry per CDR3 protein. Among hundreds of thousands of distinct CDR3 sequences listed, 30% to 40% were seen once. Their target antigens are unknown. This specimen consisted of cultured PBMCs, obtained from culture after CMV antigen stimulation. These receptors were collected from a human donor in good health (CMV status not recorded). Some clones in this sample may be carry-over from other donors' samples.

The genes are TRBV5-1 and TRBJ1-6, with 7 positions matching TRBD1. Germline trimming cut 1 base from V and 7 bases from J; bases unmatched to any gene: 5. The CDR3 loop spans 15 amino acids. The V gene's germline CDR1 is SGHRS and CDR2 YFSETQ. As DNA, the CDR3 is TGCGCCAGCAGCTTGATGGACAGGAACAATTCACCCCTCCACTTT. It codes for CASSLMDRNNSPLHF.

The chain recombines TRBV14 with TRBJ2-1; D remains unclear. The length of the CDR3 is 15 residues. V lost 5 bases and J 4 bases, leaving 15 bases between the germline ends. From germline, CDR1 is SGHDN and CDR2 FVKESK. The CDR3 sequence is CASSEVGFEYNEQFF. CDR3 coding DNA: TGTGCCAGCAGCGAAGTGGGATTCGAGTACAATGAGCAGTTCTTC.

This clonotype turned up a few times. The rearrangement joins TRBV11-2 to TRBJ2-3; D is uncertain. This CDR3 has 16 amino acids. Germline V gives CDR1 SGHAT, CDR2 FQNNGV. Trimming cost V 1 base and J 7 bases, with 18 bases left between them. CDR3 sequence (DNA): TGTGCCAGCAGCTTAGTCCCGCATAGGACGTCATATACGCAGTATTTT. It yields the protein CASSLVPHRTSYTQYF.

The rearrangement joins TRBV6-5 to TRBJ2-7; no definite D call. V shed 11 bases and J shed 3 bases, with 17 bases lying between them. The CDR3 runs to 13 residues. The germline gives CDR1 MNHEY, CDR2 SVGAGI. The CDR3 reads CASAEHRDYEQYF. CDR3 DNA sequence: TGTGCCTCGGCGGAGCACCGAGACTACGAGCAGTACTTC.

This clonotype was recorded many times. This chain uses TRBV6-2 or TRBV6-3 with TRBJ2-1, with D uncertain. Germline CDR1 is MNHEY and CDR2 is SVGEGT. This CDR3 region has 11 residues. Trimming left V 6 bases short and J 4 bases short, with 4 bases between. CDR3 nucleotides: TGTGCCAGCAGGACTTACAATGAGCAGTTCTTC. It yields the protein CASRTYNEQFF.

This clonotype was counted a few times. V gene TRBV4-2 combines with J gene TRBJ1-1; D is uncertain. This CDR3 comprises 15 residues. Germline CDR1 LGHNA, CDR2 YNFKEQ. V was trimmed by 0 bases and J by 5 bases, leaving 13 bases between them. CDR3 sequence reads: CASSQDLSPETEAFF. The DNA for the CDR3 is TGTGCCAGCAGCCAAGATCTCTCGCCCGAGACTGAAGCTTTCTTT.

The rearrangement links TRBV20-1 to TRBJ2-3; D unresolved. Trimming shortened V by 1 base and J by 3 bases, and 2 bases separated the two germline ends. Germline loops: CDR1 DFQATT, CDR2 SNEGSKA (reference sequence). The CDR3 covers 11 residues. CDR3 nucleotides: TGCAGTGCTAGAGTGACAGATACGCAGTATTTT. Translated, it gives CSARVTDTQYF.

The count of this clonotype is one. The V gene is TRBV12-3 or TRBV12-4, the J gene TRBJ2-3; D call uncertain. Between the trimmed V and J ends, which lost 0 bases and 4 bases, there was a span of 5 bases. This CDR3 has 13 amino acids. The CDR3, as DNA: TGTGCCAGCAGTTTAGCGGAGCCAGATACGCAGTATTTT. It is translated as CASSLAEPDTQYF.